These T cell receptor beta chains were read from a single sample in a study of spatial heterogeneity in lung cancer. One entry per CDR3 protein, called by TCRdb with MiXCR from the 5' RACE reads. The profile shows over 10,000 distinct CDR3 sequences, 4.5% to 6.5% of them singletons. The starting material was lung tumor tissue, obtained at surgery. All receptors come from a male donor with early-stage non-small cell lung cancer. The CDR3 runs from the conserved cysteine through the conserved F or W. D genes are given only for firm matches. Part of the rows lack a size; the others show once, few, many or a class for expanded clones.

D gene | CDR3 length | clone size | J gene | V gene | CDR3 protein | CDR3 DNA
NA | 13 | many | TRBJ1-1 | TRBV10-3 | CATTRDLGTEAFF | TGTGCCACTACCCGGGACTTGGGGACTGAAGCTTTCTTT
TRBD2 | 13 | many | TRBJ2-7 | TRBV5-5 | CASGLAGAYEQYF | TGTGCCAGCGGGCTAGCGGGGGCCTACGAGCAGTACTTC
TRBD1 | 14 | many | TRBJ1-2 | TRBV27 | CASSFRGPAYGYTF | TGTGCCAGCAGTTTTAGGGGGCCAGCCTATGGCTACACCTTC
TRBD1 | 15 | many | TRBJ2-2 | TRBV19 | CASTKTGGNTGELFF | TGTGCCAGTACCAAGACAGGGGGCAACACCGGGGAGCTGTTTTTT
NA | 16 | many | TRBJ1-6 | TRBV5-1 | CASSLDNGGLGSPLHF | TGCGCCAGCAGCCTTGACAATGGGGGGTTAGGTTCACCCCTCCACTTT
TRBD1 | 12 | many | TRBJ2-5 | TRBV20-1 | CSAWDRVETQYF | TGCAGTGCTTGGGACAGGGTAGAGACCCAGTACTTC
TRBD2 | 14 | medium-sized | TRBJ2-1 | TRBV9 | CASKGIGRGNEQFF | TGTGCCAGCAAGGGGATCGGGAGGGGCAATGAGCAGTTCTTC
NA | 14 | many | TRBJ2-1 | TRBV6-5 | CASSQRGTYNEQFF | TGTGCCAGCAGTCAACGGGGGACCTACAATGAGCAGTTCTTC
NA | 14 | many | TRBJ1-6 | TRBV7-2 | CASSLALGGTPLHF | TGTGCCAGCAGCTTGGCTCTCGGTGGGACACCCCTCCACTTT
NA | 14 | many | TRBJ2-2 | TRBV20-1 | CSALQGVNTGELFF | TGCAGTGCTCTACAGGGCGTGAACACCGGGGAGCTGTTTTTT
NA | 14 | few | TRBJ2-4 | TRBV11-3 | CASSLDMTKNIQYF | TGTGCCAGCAGCTTAGATATGACCAAAAACATTCAGTACTTC
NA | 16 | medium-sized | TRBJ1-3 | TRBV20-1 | CSARDPGVVPGNTIYF | TGCAGTGCTAGAGACCCGGGGGTGGTTCCTGGAAACACCATATATTTT
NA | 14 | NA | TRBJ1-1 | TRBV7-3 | CASSLGGANTEAFF | TGTGCCAGCAGCTTAGGGGGTGCGAACACTGAAGCTTTCTTT
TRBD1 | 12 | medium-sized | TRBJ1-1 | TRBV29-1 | CSASGTGREAFF | TGCAGCGCCAGCGGGACAGGCAGAGAAGCTTTCTTT
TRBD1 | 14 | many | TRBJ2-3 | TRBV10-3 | CAISDRGRSDTQYF | TGTGCCATCAGCGACAGGGGCAGGTCAGATACGCAGTATTTT
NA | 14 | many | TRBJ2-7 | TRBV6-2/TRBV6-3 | CASRKEGEGKEQYF | TGTGCCAGCAGGAAGGAGGGGGAAGGGAAAGAGCAGTACTTC
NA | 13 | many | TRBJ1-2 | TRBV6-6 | CASSSRPGEGYTF | TGTGCCAGCAGTTCCCGGCCAGGGGAAGGCTACACCTTC
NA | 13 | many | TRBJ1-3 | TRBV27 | CASPSGSGNTIYF | TGTGCCAGTCCAAGCGGCTCTGGAAACACCATATATTTT
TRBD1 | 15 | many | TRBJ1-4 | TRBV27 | CASSSTGWKSEKLFF | TGTGCCAGCAGTTCGACAGGGTGGAAGTCTGAAAAACTGTTTTTT
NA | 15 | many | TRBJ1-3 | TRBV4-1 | CASSQESDAGNTIYF | TGCGCCAGCAGCCAAGAATCCGATGCTGGAAACACCATATATTTT
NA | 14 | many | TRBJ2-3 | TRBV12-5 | CASGLGQITDTQYF | TGTGCTAGTGGTTTAGGGCAGATCACAGATACGCAGTATTTT
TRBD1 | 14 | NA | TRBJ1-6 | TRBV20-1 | CSAPWTGASSPLHF | TGCAGTGCGCCCTGGACAGGGGCGAGTTCACCCCTCCACTTT
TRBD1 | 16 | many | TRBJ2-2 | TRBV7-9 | CASSLVGGQNTGELFF | TGTGCCAGCAGCTTAGTAGGGGGCCAGAACACCGGGGAGCTGTTTTTT
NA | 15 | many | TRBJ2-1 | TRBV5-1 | CASSLDGGSYNEQFF | TGCGCCAGCAGCTTGGATGGGGGCTCCTACAATGAGCAGTTCTTC
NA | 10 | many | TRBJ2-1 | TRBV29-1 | CSVFDNEQFF | TGCAGCGTTTTTGACAATGAGCAGTTCTTC
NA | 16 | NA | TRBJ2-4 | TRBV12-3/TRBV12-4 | CASSDPGPALENIQYF | TGTGCCAGCAGTGACCCAGGGCCCGCCCTCGAAAACATTCAGTACTTC
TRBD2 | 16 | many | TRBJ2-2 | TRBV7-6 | CASSSRLAGGFGELFF | TGTGCCAGCAGCTCACGACTAGCGGGAGGGTTCGGGGAGCTGTTTTTT
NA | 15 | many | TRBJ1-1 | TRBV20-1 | CSAPSGTMGGTEAFF | TGCAGTGCACCGTCGGGCACCATGGGGGGCACTGAAGCTTTCTTT
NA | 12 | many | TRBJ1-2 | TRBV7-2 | CASSPRSHGYTF | TGTGCCAGCAGCCCCAGATCCCATGGCTACACCTTC
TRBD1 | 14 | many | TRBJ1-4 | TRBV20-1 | CTPWRGRANEKLFF | TGCACCCCTTGGAGGGGGCGAGCTAATGAAAAACTGTTTTTT
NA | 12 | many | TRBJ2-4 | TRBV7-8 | CASSGVENIQYF | TGTGCCAGCTCAGGCGTTGAAAACATTCAGTACTTC
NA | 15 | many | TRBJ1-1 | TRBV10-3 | CAISDSTGSATEAFF | TGTGCCATCAGTGACTCTACAGGGTCGGCCACTGAAGCTTTCTTT
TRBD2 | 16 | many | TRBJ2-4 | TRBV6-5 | CASSGLAGLAKNIQYF | TGTGCCAGCAGCGGACTAGCGGGTCTAGCCAAAAACATTCAGTACTTC
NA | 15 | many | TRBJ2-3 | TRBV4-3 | CASSQDPIPSPTQYF | TGCGCCAGCAGCCAAGACCCCATACCCTCCCCGACGCAGTATTTT
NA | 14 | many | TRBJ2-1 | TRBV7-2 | CASSLGEGHNEQFF | TGTGCCAGCAGCTTGGGCGAGGGCCACAATGAGCAGTTCTTC
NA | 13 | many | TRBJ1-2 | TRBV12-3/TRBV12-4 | CASSLLSAYGYTF | TGTGCCAGCAGTTTATTGTCAGCCTATGGCTACACCTTC
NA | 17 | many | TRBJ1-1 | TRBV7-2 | CASSLISGRALRTEAFF | TGTGCCAGCAGCTTGATATCAGGGAGGGCACTGAGGACTGAAGCTTTCTTT
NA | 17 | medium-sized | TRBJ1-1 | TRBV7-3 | CASSLVGRGNWDTEAFF | TGTGCCAGCAGCTTAGTGGGGCGGGGGAATTGGGACACTGAAGCTTTCTTT
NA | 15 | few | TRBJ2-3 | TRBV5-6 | CASSPDLRVADTQYF | TGTGCCAGCAGCCCGGATTTGAGAGTAGCAGATACGCAGTATTTT
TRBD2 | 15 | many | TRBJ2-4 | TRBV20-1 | CSAQPPSGSTDIQYF | TGCAGTGCTCAACCTCCTAGCGGGAGTACGGACATTCAGTACTTC
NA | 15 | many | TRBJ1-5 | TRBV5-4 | CASSTGPGSNQPQHF | TGTGCCAGCAGCACCGGACCTGGGAGCAATCAGCCCCAGCATTTT
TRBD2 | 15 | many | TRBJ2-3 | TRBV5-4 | CASSAGGPHTDTQYF | TGTGCCAGCAGTGCGGGGGGCCCCCACACAGATACGCAGTATTTT
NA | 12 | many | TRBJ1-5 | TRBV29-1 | CSVEGRDLAQHF | TGCAGCGTTGAGGGTAGGGATTTGGCCCAGCATTTT
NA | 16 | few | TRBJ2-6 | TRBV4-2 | CASSQETGDGANVLTF | TGTGCCAGCAGCCAAGAGACCGGAGATGGGGCCAACGTCCTGACTTTC
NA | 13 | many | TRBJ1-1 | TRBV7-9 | CASSQGQINEAFF | TGTGCCAGCAGCCAAGGACAAATAAATGAAGCTTTCTTT
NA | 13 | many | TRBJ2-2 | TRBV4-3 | CASSQERTGELFF | TGCGCCAGCAGCCAAGAACGGACCGGGGAGCTGTTTTTT